The rows below give T cell receptor beta chains drawn from one sample of a study of neurological immune-mediated disorders. One entry per CDR3 protein results from TCRdb running MiXCR on the 5' RACE reads. The sample records about 59,000 distinct CDR3 sequences, roughly 13% being singletons. Sequencing was done on a sample of PBMCs. The origin of the receptors is a woman aged 60-75 years with HTLV-1-associated myelopathy (HAM/TSP). Both conserved end residues are trimmed from each CDR3.

V gene: TRBV6-6
J gene: TRBJ1-1
CDR3 protein: ASSLTQGTEAF

V gene: TRBV7-2
J gene: TRBJ1-4
CDR3 protein: ASSVGQANEKLF

V gene: TRBV15
J gene: TRBJ1-2
CDR3 protein: ATSREYVGDRDPYGYT

V gene: TRBV5-1
J gene: TRBJ2-3
CDR3 protein: ASSLTGLWYDTQY

V gene: TRBV2
J gene: TRBJ1-2
CDR3 protein: ASSERSGERLGGYT

V gene: TRBV6-5
J gene: TRBJ1-6
CDR3 protein: ASRRDYNSPLH

V gene: TRBV6-5
J gene: TRBJ2-7
CDR3 protein: ASSYSGGSGDRQY

V gene: TRBV3-1
J gene: TRBJ1-2
CDR3 protein: ASSPPLDRGLLGYGYT

V gene: TRBV7-2
J gene: TRBJ1-4
CDR3 protein: ASSLGQNNEKLF

V gene: TRBV20-1
J gene: TRBJ2-1
CDR3 protein: SARMGLAYNEQF

V gene: TRBV5-1
J gene: TRBJ2-5
CDR3 protein: ASSLITSGSRKETQY

V gene: TRBV29-1
J gene: TRBJ2-1
CDR3 protein: SVETSFVQF

V gene: TRBV12-3/TRBV12-4
J gene: TRBJ2-7
CDR3 protein: ASSRQASSYEQY

V gene: TRBV11-2
J gene: TRBJ2-5
CDR3 protein: ASSRDREETQY

V gene: TRBV10-3
J gene: TRBJ2-3
CDR3 protein: AIAGGPTDTQY

V gene: TRBV7-2
J gene: TRBJ2-1
CDR3 protein: ASSSPGTSGRGAYNEQF

V gene: TRBV6-6
J gene: TRBJ2-6
CDR3 protein: ASSPTSGRALGANVLT

V gene: TRBV29-1
J gene: TRBJ2-7
CDR3 protein: SALAGETYEQY

V gene: TRBV5-1
J gene: TRBJ2-5
CDR3 protein: ASSSRALRGLETQY

V gene: TRBV7-9
J gene: TRBJ1-1
CDR3 protein: ASSPIDMGHLNTEAF

V gene: TRBV11-2
J gene: TRBJ1-2
CDR3 protein: ASSSGDSSSNYGYT

V gene: TRBV18
J gene: TRBJ1-5
CDR3 protein: ASSPDRVSQPQH

V gene: TRBV2
J gene: TRBJ2-7
CDR3 protein: ASSGQGREQY

V gene: TRBV20-1
J gene: TRBJ2-2
CDR3 protein: SATNGGRGELF

V gene: TRBV5-8
J gene: TRBJ1-2
CDR3 protein: ASSRPAGTGNYGYT

V gene: TRBV2
J gene: TRBJ1-2
CDR3 protein: ASSAGGGTGDGYT

V gene: TRBV25-1
J gene: TRBJ2-7
CDR3 protein: ASSVDGGKGRNEQY

V gene: TRBV5-1
J gene: TRBJ2-1
CDR3 protein: ASSLDPASYNEQF

V gene: TRBV5-1
J gene: TRBJ2-3
CDR3 protein: ASSLKPIDTQY

V gene: TRBV13
J gene: TRBJ2-2
CDR3 protein: ASSLDSGELF

V gene: TRBV12-3/TRBV12-4
J gene: TRBJ2-2
CDR3 protein: ASKWGAGELF